This TCR beta chain was recovered during a study of cytomegalovirus exposure and HLA in healthy donors. Whole-study results and caveats: The records held CMV serostatus as the only immune exposure information.

V was pared by 1 base and J by 6 bases, with 7 bases between. Germline loops: CDR1 PRHDT, CDR2 FYEKMQ (reference sequence). The CDR3 length is 13 residues. The primer mix had 60 Vbeta and 13 Jbeta primers. Only in-frame clones appear in the TCRdb table, and some are missing; sequencing was by immunoSEQ multiplex PCR. The sample has some 150,000 clones; about 78% are singletons. On this clone: The antigen is not known. This may arise from a read error, as a much more abundant clone is one base away.

Material for sequencing was PBMCs. The chain links TRBV13 to TRBJ1-5; D is unresolved. This clonotype was sampled from a middle-aged man in good health and CMV-seropositive. DNA of the CDR3: TGTGCCAGCAGCTTAGACAACACTCAGCCCCAGCATTTT. Protein product: CASSLDNTQPQHF.